The 16 T cell receptor beta chains below all came from one sample that was sequenced in a study of blood T cell repertoires in COVID-19. Generated by immunoSEQ multiplex PCR, the TCRdb table keeps only in-frame clones and is missing some. The table shows 270,000 or so clones, with about 89% occurring only once. Sequencing used peripheral blood. These receptors were obtained from a man aged 40-49 years with acute or convalescent COVID-19.

This clone has just a few counts. This sequence joins TRBV12-3 or TRBV12-4 and TRBJ1-2; possible D gene TRBD1, 5 bases. This CDR3 contains 13 residues. The germline V and J ends were trimmed by 1 base and 2 bases, with 5 bases remaining between them. The DNA for the CDR3 is TGTGCCAGCAGTTTAGGACAGAACTATGGCTACACCTTC. Its protein product is CASSLGQNYGYTF.

A single count supports this clone. This chain links TRBV13 with TRBJ1-1; TRBD1 agrees at 9 bases. The junction had 11 bases not matched to a gene; V was cut back by 5 bases and J by 7 bases. From germline, CDR1 is PRHDT and CDR2 FYEKMQ (reference sequence). This CDR3 is built from 15 residues. CDR3: CASSPSQGASGEAFF. The CDR3 bases are TGTGCCAGCAGCCCTTCACAGGGGGCTAGTGGTGAAGCTTTCTTT.

Details on this clone: Other nucleotide sequences in the sample specify the same CDR3. The chain uses TRBV18 and TRBJ2-7; 11 nucleotides line up with TRBD1. The germline V gene encodes CDR1 KGHSH and CDR2 LQKENI. With V trimmed by 2 bases and J by 1 base, 1 base remained unmatched. The CDR3 runs 15 residues. This chain's CDR3 is CASSPGTGGSYEQYF. The CDR3 nucleotides read TGTGCCAGCTCACCAGGGACAGGGGGTTCCTACGAGCAGTACTTC.

This clone has a single count. This chain links TRBV5-4 with TRBJ2-2; 9 bases align to TRBD2. The CDR3 is 15 amino acids. CDR1 and CDR2 from the germline V gene are SGHNT and YYREEE (reference sequence). The trim removed 7 bases at V and 3 bases at J, leaving 7 bases unmatched. The CDR3 reads CASHKAGGDTGELFF. As DNA, the CDR3 is TGTGCCAGCCACAAAGCGGGGGGAGACACCGGGGAGCTGTTTTTT. The full variable domain, in which reference TRBV5-4 and TRBJ2-2 provide the parts outside the CDR3, is ETGVTQSPTHLIKTRGQQVTLRCSSQSGHNTVSWYQQALGQGPQFIFQYYREEENGRGNFPPRFSGLQFPNYSSELNVNALELDDSALYLCASHKAGGDTGELFFGEGSRLTVL.

This clone occurred once. This sample includes further DNA sequences coding for the same CDR3. V usage is TRBV5-1 and J usage is TRBJ1-1; 7 bases map to TRBD1. The CDR3 runs to 14 residues. Germline V gives CDR1 SGHRS, CDR2 YFSETQ. J gave up 5 bases and V 0 bases, and 4 bases lay outside the gene matches. DNA for the CDR3: TGCGCCAGCAGCTTGGACAGGGGAGGTACTGAAGCTTTCTTT. Amino acids: CASSLDRGGTEAFF.

The chain carries TRBV28 and TRBJ2-1; 7 nucleotides agree with TRBD2. CDR1 is MDHEN, CDR2 SYDVKM, per germline. The CDR3 spans 15 residues. V dropped 8 bases and J dropped 6; count of bases not matched to a gene: 13. CDR3: CASSSEGGASNEQFF. DNA of the CDR3: TGTGCCAGCTCCTCCGAGGGAGGGGCATCCAATGAGCAGTTCTTC.

This clone was recorded a few times. The chain has TRBV2 and TRBJ1-1; 7 nucleotides line up with TRBD1. Losses at the gene ends were 5 bases for V and 4 bases for J; bases not matched to a gene: 10. Germline V gene lookup returns CDR1 SNHLY and CDR2 FYNNEI. The CDR3 consists of 15 residues. This CDR3 reads CASSRVGGDLTEAFF. In nucleotides, the CDR3 is TGTGCCAGCAGTCGGGTAGGGGGCGACCTCACTGAAGCTTTCTTT.

The rearrangement uses TRBV5-8 and TRBJ1-2; 7 nucleotides match TRBD1. With V trimmed by 2 bases and J by 0 bases, 7 bases remained unmatched. Germline loops: CDR1 SGHTS, CDR2 YDEGEE. CDR3 length: 16 amino acids. CDR3 sequence (DNA): TGTGCCAGCAGCTTCTCAGGGGGGCGATCTAACTATGGCTACACCTTC. Protein product: CASSFSGGRSNYGYTF. The full variable domain, rest sourced from reference TRBV5-8 and TRBJ1-2, is EAGVTQSPTHLIKTRGQQATLRCSPISGHTSVYWYQQALGLGLQFLLWYDEGEERNRGNFPPRFSGRQFPNYSSELNVNALELEDSALYLCASSFSGGRSNYGYTFGSGTRLTVV.

The chain is built from TRBV14 and TRBJ2-3, with TRBD1 identical over 7 bases. The CDR3 extends over 14 amino acids. Per the germline V gene, CDR1 is SGHDN and CDR2 is FVKESK. The trim removed 4 bases at V and 2 bases at J, leaving 3 bases unmatched. The CDR3 loop is CASSPTGYTDTQYF. For the CDR3, the DNA is TGTGCCAGCAGCCCGACAGGGTACACAGATACGCAGTATTTT.

The CDR3 loop is CASSQAWGGGPNEQFF. As DNA, the CDR3 is TGTGCCAGCAGCCAAGCTTGGGGCGGGGGACCCAATGAGCAGTTCTTC. V is TRBV3-1 (or the pseudogene TRBV3-2) and J is TRBJ2-1, with 7 bases matching TRBD2. Looked up from germline, CDR1 is LGHDT and CDR2 is YNNKEL (reference sequence). V lost 1 base to trimming and J lost 6 bases; unmatched junction nucleotides: 9. This CDR3 is built from 16 residues.

J is TRBJ1-6 and V is TRBV4-2; 7 bases fit TRBD1. J gave up 7 bases and V 3 bases, and 12 bases lay outside the gene matches. Germline V gene lookup returns CDR1 LGHNA and CDR2 YNFKEQ. The CDR3 totals 17 residues. CDR3: CASSQGAFGTENSPLHF. The CDR3 DNA reads TGTGCCAGCAGCCAGGGGGCTTTCGGGACAGAGAATTCACCCCTCCACTTT.

This clone has just a few counts. The chain employs TRBV5-1 and TRBJ2-7; TRBD2 agrees at 8 bases. In germline, CDR1 is SGHRS, CDR2 YFSETQ. Unmatched junction bases numbered 5, after V lost 10 bases and J lost 5 bases. CDR3 length: 11 amino acids. In DNA form, the CDR3 reads TGCGCCTCCGCGGGGGGCCACGAGCAGTACTTC. Residues: CASAGGHEQYF.

The chain uses TRBV5-6 and TRBJ2-2; 8 bases are shared with TRBD1. V gave up 1 base and J gave up 2 bases; unmatched junction bases: 10. The germline CDR1 and CDR2 sequences are SGHDT and YYEEEE. This CDR3 spans 18 amino acids. For the CDR3, the DNA is TGTGCCAGCAGCTTGAGAAGGACAGGGAGGAAAAACACCGGGGAGCTGTTTTTT. This translates into CASSLRRTGRKNTGELFF.

This chain connects TRBV24-1 to TRBJ2-2; 12 nucleotides agree with TRBD1. The V segment lost 2 bases and the J segment 4 bases; nucleotides outside the gene matches: 4. CDR1 and CDR2 from the germline V gene are KGHDR and SFDVKD. The CDR3 contains 17 residues. CDR3 DNA sequence: TGTGCCACCAGTGATTCCGGGACAGGGGGCGTCACCGGGGAGCTGTTTTTT. Its protein product is CATSDSGTGGVTGELFF.

CDR3 DNA sequence: TGTGCCAGCAGCCTCGCTGGCCTACAGGGGGCGCATGGCTACACCTTC. As protein: CASSLAGLQGAHGYTF. The chain employs TRBV3-1 (or the pseudogene TRBV3-2) and TRBJ1-2; the match to TRBD1 covers 9 bases. The J segment lost 6 bases and the V segment lost 4 bases, leaving 12 bases of the junction unmatched. This CDR3 comprises 16 residues. The germline V gene encodes CDR1 LGHDT and CDR2 YNNKEL (reference sequence).

V gene TRBV30 combines with J gene TRBJ2-7, with D perhaps TRBD2 (6 bases). The CDR3 contains 16 residues. Trimming took 4 bases from V and 0 from J, leaving 19 bases between them. Germline V gene data show CDR1 as GTSNPN and CDR2 as SVGIG (reference sequence). The CDR3 region is CAWMGGPHANSYEQYF. The CDR3 nucleotides read TGTGCCTGGATGGGAGGCCCTCATGCTAACTCCTACGAGCAGTACTTC.